Detailed here is one T cell receptor (beta chain). This clonotype showed up many times. Its antigen is unknown. Base qualities are not recorded, but no much larger clone differs from it by a single base. This record belongs to a study of T cells after yellow fever vaccination (dated by TCRdb to the late 2010s). General notes on the study: The SMART-Seq v4 Ultra Low Input RNA kit was used to prepare libraries from fractions with low cell numbers. To follow T-cell clones before and after both primary and booster YFV17D yellow fever vaccination, bulk TCR alpha and beta repertoires underwent longitudinal sequencing. Two healthy male donors, one aged 18 to 29 and one aged 30 to 40 years, made up the cohort. Bulk PBMC replicates and cell subsets were isolated from blood drawn at multiple timepoints before and after both primary and secondary immunization. What the work shows at the level of the full study, not this receptor alone: The secondary T-cell response was weaker than the primary response but faster, peaking on day 5 instead of day 15. Only a couple of donors were included in the study, so the extent to which the findings can be generalized is limited. A small fraction of clonotypes appeared in both the CD4 and CD8 compartments, likely as a result of convergent recombination. Most clones expanded after primary vaccination (approximately 96% of CD4 and approximately 86% of CD8) were re-detected after the booster, suggesting that broad memory maintenance occurred. Computational filtering was needed because FACS-sorted repertoires could contain abundant contaminating clonotypes from the bulk population.

At the junction V is shortened by 8 bases and J by 4 bases, with 18 bases in between. Counted from cysteine to phenylalanine, this CDR3 has 15 amino acids. The retained sequence is limited to the CDR3, 45 bases, with the frame set at the first base. CDR1 is given as MGHRA and CDR2 as YSYEKL, both from the germline V gene. Explained via the paper, the treatment or condition label denotes: live attenuated yellow fever vaccine strain. PBMCs were isolated from peripheral blood using a standard Ficoll-Paque protocol. Dynabeads CD4 and CD8 positive selection kits were used to isolate CD4 and CD8 T-cell fractions. TriZol was used to extract RNA from bulk PBMCs, CD4 and CD8 fractions, and dextramer-positive and dextramer-negative fractions. Reads for this sample came from an Illumina NovaSeq 6000. Synthesis of TCR cDNA relied on 5'RACE template switching, a step that introduced a universal primer site along with unique molecular identifiers. cDNA synthesis was primed from both the TCR alpha and TCR beta constant segments. Library amplification involved two PCR steps, and the second step added sample barcodes and sequencing adapters. Sequencing of libraries was done on Illumina HiSeq 2500 (2x100 bp) or NovaSeq (2x150 bp). Processing in the source paper ran as follows. Reads were demultiplexed and collapsed into UMI consensus sequences with MIGEC, and V(D)J alignment was performed with MiXCR. Vaccine-responding clonotypes were identified with edgeR using replicate PBMC samples, with FDR below 0.01 and a log2 fold change above 5 up to day 15 being required. CD4 or CD8 identity was assigned to each bulk clonotype according to whether the clonotype was present at higher abundance in the sequenced CD4 repertoire or the sequenced CD8 repertoire. TCRdb reanalyzed the raw reads on its own, using fastp at Q25 for trimming and MiXCR for clone calling, and kept in-frame beta chains. Duplicate CDR3 protein sequences are folded into a single record with the most common DNA and genes. Clone size and V and J calls follow TCRdb, not the original study. The sample data list approximately 300,000 distinct CDR3 sequences, and over 8.5% of these were observed just once. Over 3% of the sample comes from the top ten.

The source of this sequence is a young man who received the YFV17D yellow fever vaccine. Recombination joined TRBV4-1 with TRBJ2-1, with TRBD2 perhaps the D gene, on 5 matching bases. The source material was CD4+ T cells sorted from PBMCs, sampled 45 days after the yellow fever booster vaccination. The bases are TGCGCCAGCCGACCGCTTGCGGGCGTTTACAATGAGCAGTTCTTC. Translation gives CASRPLAGVYNEQFF.